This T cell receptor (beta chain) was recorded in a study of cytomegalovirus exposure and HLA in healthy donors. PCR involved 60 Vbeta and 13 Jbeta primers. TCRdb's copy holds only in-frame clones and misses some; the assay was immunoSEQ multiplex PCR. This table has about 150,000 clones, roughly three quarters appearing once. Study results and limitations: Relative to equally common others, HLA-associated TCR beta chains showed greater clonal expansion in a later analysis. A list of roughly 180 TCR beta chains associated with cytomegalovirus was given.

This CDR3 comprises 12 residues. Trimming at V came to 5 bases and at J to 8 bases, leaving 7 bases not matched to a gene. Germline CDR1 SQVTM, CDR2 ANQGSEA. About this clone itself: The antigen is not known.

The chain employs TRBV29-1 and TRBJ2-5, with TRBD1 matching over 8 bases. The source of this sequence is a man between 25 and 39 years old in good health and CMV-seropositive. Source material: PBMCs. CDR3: CSVLTGVETQYF. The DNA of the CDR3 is TGCAGCGTTTTGACAGGGGTGGAAACCCAGTACTTC.